One T cell receptor beta chain is described in this entry. What it binds is unknown. Arm-PCR of CDR3 regions and iRepertoire HTBI primers were the basis on which TCR beta libraries were built. Via MiXCR, TCRdb re-called the multiplex PCR reads, giving one row per CDR3 protein. The data contain around 400,000 distinct CDR3 sequences, approximately 22% of them singletons. Stated time point: persistent/refractory GD, antithyroid drugs over 5 years with positive TRAb. PBMC-derived RNA was used for the TCR library. The data are from a study of regulatory T cells in long-lasting Graves disease. About the research overall: To qualify as persistent, Graves' disease required over 5 years of antithyroid drugs with positive TSH receptor antibodies. Findings and caveats of the study: TCR diversity was lower in persistent Graves' patients (versus newly diagnosed ones).

This receptor was identified in a female donor with Graves disease. The sample consisted of peripheral blood mononuclear cells (PBMCs), taken when the disease was refractory, from a patient treated with antithyroid drugs.

The DNA of the CDR3 is TGTGCCAGCAGCCTTAAACTAGCGGGAGGGCTCGGCTACGAGCAGTACTTC. Protein: CASSLKLAGGLGYEQYF. The chain combines TRBV7-8 with TRBJ2-7; 13 bases agree with TRBD2. Per germline, CDR1 SGHVS and CDR2 FQNEAQ. The CDR3 spans 17 residues. Germline trimming cut 5 bases from V and 3 bases from J; bases unmatched to any gene: 10.